The clone carrying this TCR beta chain was observed once. The antigen is undetermined. Germline-derived CDR1 and CDR2 are LNHDA and SQIVND (reference sequence). Germline trimming cut 9 bases from V and 8 bases from J; bases unmatched to any gene: 7. The CDR3 is 13 residues long. The sample belongs to a study of T cell responses to AZD1222 COVID-19 vaccine. Broader study findings: The span of vaccine-associated CD4 TCRs extended across spike, with dominance at 160-218 and 743-854.

The method was immunoSEQ multiplex PCR; TCRdb's version includes in-frame clones alone and lacks a portion of them. The repertoire consists of roughly 100,000 clones, with 70% to 90% occurring once and the leading ten covering under 2.5%. The chain joins TRBV19 to TRBJ1-6; 7 bases match TRBD1. The sequence was collected from an adult who received the AZD1222 COVID-19 vaccine. The source was peripheral blood, collected 28 days after the second AZD1222 dose. The CDR3 is CASTGQNYSPLHF. CDR3 nucleotides: TGTGCCAGCACGGGACAGAACTATTCACCCCTCCACTTT.